A selection of T cell receptor beta chains follows, all from one sample in a study of CD8 T cells in Susac syndrome. Via MiXCR, TCRdb re-called the immunoSEQ multiplex PCR reads, giving one row per CDR3 protein. The sample includes more than 250,000 distinct CDR3 sequences, 90% to 95% of them seen just once. The sequenced sample consisted of CD4+ T cells from PBMCs. Receptors originate from a human donor with multiple sclerosis. The CDR3 runs from the conserved cysteine through the conserved F or W.

v_gene	j_gene	CDR3aa
TRBV7-2	TRBJ2-5	CASSLRGDRQETQYF
TRBV20-1	TRBJ2-3	CSALLAGADTQYF
TRBV5-1	TRBJ2-7	CASSLVLASGSYEQYF
TRBV15	TRBJ2-7	CATSRDKTSGTSSGEQYF
TRBV2	TRBJ1-5	CASRTGTGLDNQPQHF
TRBV27	TRBJ2-7	CATSSGVSYEQYF
TRBV29-1	TRBJ2-7	CSVEEAGVSEQYF
TRBV4-3	TRBJ1-6	CASSQDGTGNSPLHF
TRBV4-2	TRBJ1-1	CASSQGKTRAHTEAFF
TRBV20-1	TRBJ2-1	CSARDPRGGPYNEQFF
TRBV29-1	TRBJ1-2	CSVDAEDGGPSNNYGYTF
TRBV19	TRBJ2-7	CASSIGQGDEQYF
TRBV29-1	TRBJ2-3	CSVDASGVTDTQYF
TRBV7-2	TRBJ2-1	CASSKLAGESYNEQFF
TRBV29-1	TRBJ2-5	CSVKGVMRETQYF
TRBV10-3	TRBJ1-2	CAISSGTDYGYTF
TRBV20-1	TRBJ2-5	CSARKRGGAETQYF
TRBV5-1	TRBJ2-2	CASSLGWLAGVPGELFF
TRBV30	TRBJ1-1	CAWRKGQKAFF
TRBV11-3	TRBJ2-1	CASSPGAEQFF
TRBV4-1	TRBJ2-1	CASSQETGGGEQFF
TRBV23-1	TRBJ2-4	CASSQSGQSSRVKNIQYF
TRBV6-5	TRBJ2-1	CASSSAGPNEQFF
TRBV6-5	TRBJ1-2	CASSSLYGYTF
TRBV18	TRBJ2-5	CASSTGTSAPETQYF
TRBV12-3/TRBV12-4	TRBJ1-5	CASSLVWGSNQPQHF
TRBV12-3/TRBV12-4	TRBJ2-1	CASSFITSDRSNEQFF
TRBV20-1	TRBJ2-3	CSAPQGDRGTDTQYF
TRBV20-1	TRBJ2-5	CSARRGGQETQYF
TRBV18	TRBJ2-7	CASSPGAGLTYEQYF
TRBV6-1	TRBJ2-5	CASSAGHLGETQYF
TRBV7-2	TRBJ2-3	CASRSGTSTDTQYF
TRBV29-1	TRBJ2-2	CSVGSLSWTGELFF
TRBV7-2	TRBJ1-5	CASSWTASNQPQHF